This T cell receptor (beta chain) comes out of a study of T-cell memory formation after mild COVID-19. Study in general: In these data, TCR clusters were largely donor specific.

Comment on this clonotype: Its antigen is unidentified.

The CDR3 has 19 amino acids. Trimming at V came to 6 bases and at J to 2 bases, leaving 20 bases not matched to a gene. Germline V gene lookup returns CDR1 MGHDK and CDR2 SYGVNS. Study-wide results and caveats: Clones contracting day 15 to 85 were balanced CD4/CD8; later expanders leaned CD4+. Contracting clones localized mainly to CM and EM when CD4+ and mainly to EMRA when CD8+.

TCRdb reanalysed the 5' RACE reads using MiXCR and keeps one entry per CDR3 protein. This sample has some 600,000 distinct CDR3 sequences, with 15% to 20% found just once. Sequencing input: PBMCs or a T cell subset sorted from them (not recorded which). The TCR was taken from an adult woman who had mild COVID-19 (a few samples of this study predate the infection). Cell type and time point are not known. This rearrangement joins TRBV25-1 to TRBJ2-3; 7 bases fit TRBD2. This chain's CDR3 is CASSPPGPSSGYYTDTQYF. The CDR3 nucleotides are TGTGCCAGCAGCCCACCTGGGCCCTCTAGCGGATACTACACAGATACGCAGTATTTT.